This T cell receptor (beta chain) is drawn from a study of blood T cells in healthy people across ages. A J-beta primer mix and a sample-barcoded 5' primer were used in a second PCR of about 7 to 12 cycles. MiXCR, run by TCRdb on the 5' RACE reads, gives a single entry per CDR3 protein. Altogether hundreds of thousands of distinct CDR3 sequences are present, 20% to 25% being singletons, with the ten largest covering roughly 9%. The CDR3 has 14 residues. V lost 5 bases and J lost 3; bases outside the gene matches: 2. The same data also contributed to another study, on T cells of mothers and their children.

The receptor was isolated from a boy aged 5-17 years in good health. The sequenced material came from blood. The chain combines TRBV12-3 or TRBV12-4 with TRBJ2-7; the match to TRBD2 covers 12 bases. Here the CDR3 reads CASSGLAGYYEQYF. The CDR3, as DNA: TGTGCCAGCAGTGGACTAGCGGGGTACTACGAGCAGTACTTC.